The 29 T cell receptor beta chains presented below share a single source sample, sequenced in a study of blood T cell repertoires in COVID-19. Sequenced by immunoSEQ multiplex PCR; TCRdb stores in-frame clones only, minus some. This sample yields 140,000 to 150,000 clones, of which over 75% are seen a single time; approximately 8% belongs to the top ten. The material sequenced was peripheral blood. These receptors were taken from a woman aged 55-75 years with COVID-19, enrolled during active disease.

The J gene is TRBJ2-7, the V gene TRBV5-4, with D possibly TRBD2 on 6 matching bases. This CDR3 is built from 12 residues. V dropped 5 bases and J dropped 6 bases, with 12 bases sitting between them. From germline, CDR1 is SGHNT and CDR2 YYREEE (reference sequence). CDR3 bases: TGTGCCAGCAGTCGTCAAGCGGGCGAGCAGTACTTC. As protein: CASSRQAGEQYF.

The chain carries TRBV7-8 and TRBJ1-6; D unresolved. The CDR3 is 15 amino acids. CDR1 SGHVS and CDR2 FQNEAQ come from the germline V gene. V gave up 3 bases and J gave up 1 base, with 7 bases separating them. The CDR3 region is CASSFVGSYNSPLHF. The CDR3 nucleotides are TGTGCCAGCAGCTTCGTCGGGTCCTATAATTCACCCCTCCACTTT.

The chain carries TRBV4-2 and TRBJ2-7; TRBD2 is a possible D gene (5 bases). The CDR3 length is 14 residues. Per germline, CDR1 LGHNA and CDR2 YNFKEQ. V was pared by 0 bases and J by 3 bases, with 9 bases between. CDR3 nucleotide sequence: TGTGCCAGCAGCCAAGATAACGGGGACTACGAGCAGTACTTC. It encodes CASSQDNGDYEQYF.

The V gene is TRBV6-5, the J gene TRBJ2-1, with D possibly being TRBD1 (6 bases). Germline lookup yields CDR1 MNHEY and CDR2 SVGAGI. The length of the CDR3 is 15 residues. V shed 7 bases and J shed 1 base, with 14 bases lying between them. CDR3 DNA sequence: TGTGCCAGCATCGACAGGTCGAAGTCCTACAATGAGCAGTTCTTC. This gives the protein CASIDRSKSYNEQFF.

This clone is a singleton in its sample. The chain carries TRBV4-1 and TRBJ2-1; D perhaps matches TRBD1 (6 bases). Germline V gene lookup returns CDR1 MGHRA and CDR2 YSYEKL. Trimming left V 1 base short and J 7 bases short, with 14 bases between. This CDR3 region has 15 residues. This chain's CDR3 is CASSQVLPQGNEQFF. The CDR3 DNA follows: TGCGCCAGCAGCCAAGTCCTACCCCAGGGGAATGAGCAGTTCTTC.

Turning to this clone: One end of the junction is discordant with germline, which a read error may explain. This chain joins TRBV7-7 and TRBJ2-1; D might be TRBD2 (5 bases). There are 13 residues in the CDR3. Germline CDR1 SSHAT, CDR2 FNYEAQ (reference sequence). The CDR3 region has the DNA TGTGCTAGCAGCGTTAGCGTGAACAATGAGCAGTTCTTC. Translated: CASSVSVNNEQFF.

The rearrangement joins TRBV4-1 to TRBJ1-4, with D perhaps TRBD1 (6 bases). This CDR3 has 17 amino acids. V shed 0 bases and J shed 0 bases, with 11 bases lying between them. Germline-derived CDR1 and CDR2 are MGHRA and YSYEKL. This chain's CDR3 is CASSQDHGQTTNEKLFF. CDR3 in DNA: TGCGCCAGCAGCCAAGATCACGGACAGACAACTAATGAAAAACTGTTTTTT.

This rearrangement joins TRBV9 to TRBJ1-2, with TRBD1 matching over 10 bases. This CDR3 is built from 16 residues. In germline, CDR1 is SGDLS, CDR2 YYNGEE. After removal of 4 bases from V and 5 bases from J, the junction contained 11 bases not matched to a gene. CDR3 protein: CASSPGGQGVLYGYTF. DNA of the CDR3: TGTGCCAGCAGCCCCGGAGGACAGGGGGTGTTATATGGCTACACCTTC.

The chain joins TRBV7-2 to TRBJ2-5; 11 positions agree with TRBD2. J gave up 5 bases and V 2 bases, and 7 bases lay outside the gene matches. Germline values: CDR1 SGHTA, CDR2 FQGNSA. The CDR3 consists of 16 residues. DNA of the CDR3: TGTGCCAGCAGCTTAAACCTAGCGGGGGGTGTGGAGACCCAGTACTTC. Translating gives CASSLNLAGGVETQYF.

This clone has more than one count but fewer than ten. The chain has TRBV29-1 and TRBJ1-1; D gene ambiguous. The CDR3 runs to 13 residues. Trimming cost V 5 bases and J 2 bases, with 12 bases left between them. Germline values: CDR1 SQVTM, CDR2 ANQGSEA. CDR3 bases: TGCAGCGTTAGAAAAGACACAAACACTGAAGCTTTCTTT. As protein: CSVRKDTNTEAFF.

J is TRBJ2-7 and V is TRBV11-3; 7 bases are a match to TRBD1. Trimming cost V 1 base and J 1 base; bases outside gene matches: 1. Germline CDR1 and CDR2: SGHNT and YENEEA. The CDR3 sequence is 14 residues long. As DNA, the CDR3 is TGTGCCAGCAGCTTAGGGGACAGATCCTACGAGCAGTACTTC. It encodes CASSLGDRSYEQYF.

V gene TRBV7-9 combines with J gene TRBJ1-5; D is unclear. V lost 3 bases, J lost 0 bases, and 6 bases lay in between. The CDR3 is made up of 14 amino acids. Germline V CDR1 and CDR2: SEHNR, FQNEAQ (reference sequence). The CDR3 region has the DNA TGTGCCAGCAGCTTGACTAATAGCAATCAGCCCCAGCATTTT. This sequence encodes CASSLTNSNQPQHF.

The CDR3 reads CASSQARDSNTDTQYF. The DNA of the CDR3 is TGCGCCAGCAGCCAAGCCCGGGACAGTAACACAGATACGCAGTATTTT. The chain combines TRBV4-1 with TRBJ2-3, with TRBD1 matching over 7 bases. Germline-derived CDR1 and CDR2 are MGHRA and YSYEKL. The CDR3 is 16 residues long. V lost 1 base, J lost 2 bases, and 6 bases stayed unmatched.

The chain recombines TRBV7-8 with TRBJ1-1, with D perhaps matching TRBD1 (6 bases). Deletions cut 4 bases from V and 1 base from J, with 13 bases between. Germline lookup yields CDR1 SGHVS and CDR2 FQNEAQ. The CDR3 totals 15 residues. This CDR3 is CASSSRQEKNTEAFF. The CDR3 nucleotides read TGTGCCAGCAGCTCGAGACAGGAGAAGAACACTGAAGCTTTCTTT.

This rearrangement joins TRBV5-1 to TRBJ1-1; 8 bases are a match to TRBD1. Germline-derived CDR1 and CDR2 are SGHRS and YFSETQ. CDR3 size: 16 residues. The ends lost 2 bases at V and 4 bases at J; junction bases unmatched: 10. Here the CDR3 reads CASSFDPGGRSTEAFF. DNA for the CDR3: TGCGCCAGCAGCTTCGACCCAGGGGGCAGGAGCACTGAAGCTTTCTTT.

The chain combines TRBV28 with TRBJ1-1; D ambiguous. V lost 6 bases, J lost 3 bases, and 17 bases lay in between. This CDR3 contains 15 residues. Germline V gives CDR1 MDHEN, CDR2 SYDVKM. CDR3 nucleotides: TGTGCCAGCAGCGCACAATCCCGCTCCCACACTGAAGCTTTCTTT. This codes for CASSAQSRSHTEAFF.

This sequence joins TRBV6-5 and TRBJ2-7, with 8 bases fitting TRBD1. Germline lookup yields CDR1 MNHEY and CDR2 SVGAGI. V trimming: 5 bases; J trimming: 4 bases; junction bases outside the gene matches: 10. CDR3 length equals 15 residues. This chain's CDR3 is CASSKKPTGEYEQYF. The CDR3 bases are TGTGCCAGCAGTAAAAAGCCGACAGGGGAGTACGAGCAGTACTTC.

For the CDR3, the DNA is TGTGCCAGCAGCCAAGTGGGACTAGCCCGAAATGAGCAGTTCTTC. It codes for CASSQVGLARNEQFF. This chain links TRBV3-1 (or the pseudogene TRBV3-2) with TRBJ2-1; TRBD2 agrees at 9 bases. CDR1 and CDR2 (germline): LGHDT, YNNKEL (reference sequence). J was trimmed by 7 bases and V by 1 base; bases with no gene match: 5. The CDR3 runs to 15 residues.

The CDR3 sequence is CASSLAGTGGYEQYF. Here the CDR3 DNA reads TGTGCCAGCAGCTTAGCTGGGACAGGGGGCTACGAGCAGTACTTC. The chain employs TRBV7-6 and TRBJ2-7; 11 nucleotides agree with TRBD1. The J segment lost 3 bases and the V segment lost 0 bases, leaving 1 base of the junction unmatched. The germline CDR1 and CDR2 sequences are SGHVS and FNYEAQ. The CDR3 runs to 15 residues.

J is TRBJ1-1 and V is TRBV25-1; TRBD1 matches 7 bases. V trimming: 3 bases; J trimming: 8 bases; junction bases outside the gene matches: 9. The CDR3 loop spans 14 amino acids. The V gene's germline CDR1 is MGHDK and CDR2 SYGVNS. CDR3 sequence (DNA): TGTGCCAGCAGTGACCGACAGGGCCCCATCGAAGCTTTCTTT. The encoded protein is CASSDRQGPIEAFF.

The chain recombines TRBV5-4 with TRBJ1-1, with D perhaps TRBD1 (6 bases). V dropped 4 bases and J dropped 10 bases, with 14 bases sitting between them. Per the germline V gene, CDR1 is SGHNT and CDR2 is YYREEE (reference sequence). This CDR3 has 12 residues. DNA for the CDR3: TGTGCCAGCAGCGTTTGGGGGCGCGGAGCTTTCTTT. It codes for CASSVWGRGAFF. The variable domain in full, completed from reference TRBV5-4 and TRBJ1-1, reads ETGVTQSPTHLIKTRGQQVTLRCSSQSGHNTVSWYQQALGQGPQFIFQYYREEENGRGNFPPRFSGLQFPNYSSELNVNALELDDSALYLCASSVWGRGAFFGQGTRLTVV.

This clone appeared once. The CDR3 DNA is TGTGCCAGCAGCCAAGATCGGGGTGCCGGGGAGCTGTTTTTT. It encodes CASSQDRGAGELFF. The V gene is TRBV3-1 (or the pseudogene TRBV3-2), the J gene TRBJ2-2; a weak D match, TRBD2 (5 bases). CDR1 and CDR2 (germline): LGHDT, YNNKEL (reference sequence). The CDR3 is made up of 14 amino acids. V gave up 0 bases and J gave up 6 bases, with 8 bases separating them.

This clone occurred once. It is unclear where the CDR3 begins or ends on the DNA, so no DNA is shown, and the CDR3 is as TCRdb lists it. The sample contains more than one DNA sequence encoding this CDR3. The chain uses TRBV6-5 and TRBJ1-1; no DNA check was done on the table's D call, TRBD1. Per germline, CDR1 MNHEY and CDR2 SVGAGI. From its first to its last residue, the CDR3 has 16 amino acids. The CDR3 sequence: CASSYFQVSMNTEAFF.

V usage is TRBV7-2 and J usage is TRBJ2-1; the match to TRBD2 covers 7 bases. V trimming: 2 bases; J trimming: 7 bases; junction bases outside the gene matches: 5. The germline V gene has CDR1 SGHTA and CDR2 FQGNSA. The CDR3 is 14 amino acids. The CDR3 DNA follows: TGTGCCAGCAGCTTAAAAGCGGGGATGAATGAGCAGTTCTTC. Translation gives CASSLKAGMNEQFF. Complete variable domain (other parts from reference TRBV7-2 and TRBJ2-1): GAGVSQSPSNKVTEKGKDVELRCDPISGHTALYWYRQSLGQGLEFLIYFQGNSAPDKSGLPSDRFSAERTGGSVSTLTIQRTQQEDSAVYLCASSLKAGMNEQFFGPGTRLTVL.

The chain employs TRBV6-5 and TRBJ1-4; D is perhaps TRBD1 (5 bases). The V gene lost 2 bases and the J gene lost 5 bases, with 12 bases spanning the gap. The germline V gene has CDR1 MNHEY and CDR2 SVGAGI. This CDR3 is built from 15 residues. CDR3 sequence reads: CASSYGQGTNEKLFF. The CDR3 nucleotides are TGTGCCAGCAGTTACGGGCAGGGAACAAATGAAAAACTGTTTTTT.

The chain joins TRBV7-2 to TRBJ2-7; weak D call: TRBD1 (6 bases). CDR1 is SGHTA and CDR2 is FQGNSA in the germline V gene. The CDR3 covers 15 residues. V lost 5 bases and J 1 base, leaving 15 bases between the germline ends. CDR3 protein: CASSSTPGQSYEQYF. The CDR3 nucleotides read TGTGCCAGCAGCAGCACCCCCGGACAGTCCTACGAGCAGTACTTC.

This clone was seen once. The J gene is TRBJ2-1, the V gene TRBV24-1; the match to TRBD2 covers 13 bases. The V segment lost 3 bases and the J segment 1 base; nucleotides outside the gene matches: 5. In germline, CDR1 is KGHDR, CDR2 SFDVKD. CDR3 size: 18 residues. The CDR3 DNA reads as TGTGCCACCAGTGATCATACTAGCGGGGGGGGTTCCTACAATGAGCAGTTCTTC. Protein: CATSDHTSGGGSYNEQFF.

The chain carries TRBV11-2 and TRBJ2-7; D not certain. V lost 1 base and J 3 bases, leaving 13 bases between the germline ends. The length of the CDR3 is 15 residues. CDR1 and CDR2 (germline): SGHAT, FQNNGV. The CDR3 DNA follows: TGTGCCAGCAGCTTAGGATCGTTCACCAGCTACGAGCAGTACTTC. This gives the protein CASSLGSFTSYEQYF.

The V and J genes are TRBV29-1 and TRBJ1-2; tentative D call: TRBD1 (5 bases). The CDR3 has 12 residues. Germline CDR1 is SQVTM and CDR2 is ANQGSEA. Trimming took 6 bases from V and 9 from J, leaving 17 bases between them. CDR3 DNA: TGCAGCGTGTGGATGGGGACTATCAGCTACACCTTC. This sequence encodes CSVWMGTISYTF.